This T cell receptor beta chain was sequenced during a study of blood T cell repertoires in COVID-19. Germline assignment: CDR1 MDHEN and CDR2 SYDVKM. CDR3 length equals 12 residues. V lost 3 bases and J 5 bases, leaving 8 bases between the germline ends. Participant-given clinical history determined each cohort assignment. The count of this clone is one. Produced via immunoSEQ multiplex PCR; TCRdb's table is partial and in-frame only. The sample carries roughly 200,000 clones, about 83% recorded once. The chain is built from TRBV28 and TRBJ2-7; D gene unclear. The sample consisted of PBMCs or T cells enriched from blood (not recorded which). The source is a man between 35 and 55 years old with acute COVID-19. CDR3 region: CASSLAQDEQYF. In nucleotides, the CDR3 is TGTGCCAGCAGTTTGGCCCAGGACGAGCAGTACTTC.